The sequence of this T cell receptor beta chain was determined in a study of PD-1 blockade in classical Hodgkin lymphoma. Findings and caveats of the study: TCR diversity rose significantly by C4D1 in CD4+ but not CD8+ cells. Newly diagnosed patients and complete responders had comparable diversity at baseline. Reported findings placed baseline TCR diversity lower in newly diagnosed patients (compared with healthy donors).

As regards this clone: The antigen remains undetermined.

This CDR3 region has 14 residues. Germline CDR1 MNHNY, CDR2 SVGAGI (reference sequence). V shed 8 bases and J 5 bases; nucleotides not matched to a gene: 8. As to time point: cycle 4 day 1 (C4D1), after more than five weeks of nivolumab. No patient escaped relapse after autologous stem cell transplantation, and brentuximab vedotin exposure varied. Complete response, partial response or progressive disease made up the best responses. The protocol was immunoSEQ multiplex PCR, while the TCRdb copy is restricted to in-frame clones and leaves out a portion. The sample yields tens of thousands of clones, about three quarters seen once.

The sequence was obtained from a human donor with classical Hodgkin lymphoma. The V gene is TRBV6-6, the J gene TRBJ2-5; 10 bases are shared with TRBD2. The sequenced sample was peripheral blood mononuclear cells (PBMCs), obtained before the fourth cycle of nivolumab. CDR3 bases: TGTGCCAGCGCAGCGGGGGGGCCTTGGGAGACCCAGTACTTC. The encoded protein is CASAAGGPWETQYF.